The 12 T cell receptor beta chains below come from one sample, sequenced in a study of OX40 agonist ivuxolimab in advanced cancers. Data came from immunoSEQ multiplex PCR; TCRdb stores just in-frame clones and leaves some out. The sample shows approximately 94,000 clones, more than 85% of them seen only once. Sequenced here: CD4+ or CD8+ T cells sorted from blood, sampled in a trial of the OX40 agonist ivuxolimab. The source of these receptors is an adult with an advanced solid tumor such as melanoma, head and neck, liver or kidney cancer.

This chain's CDR3 is CASSQVGELFF. Here the CDR3 DNA reads TGTGCCAGCAGCCAAGTTGGGGAGCTGTTTTTT. This chain links TRBV14 with TRBJ2-2, with unresolved D. Germline CDR1 SGHDN, CDR2 FVKESK. CDR3 length equals 11 residues. V gave up 1 base and J gave up 8 bases, with 2 bases separating them.

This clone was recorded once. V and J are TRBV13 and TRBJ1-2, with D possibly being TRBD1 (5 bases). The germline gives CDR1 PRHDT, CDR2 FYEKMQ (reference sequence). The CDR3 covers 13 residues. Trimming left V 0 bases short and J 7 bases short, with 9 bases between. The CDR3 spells CASSLGRGVGYTF. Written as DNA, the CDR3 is TGTGCCAGCAGCTTAGGCCGGGGGGTTGGCTACACCTTC.

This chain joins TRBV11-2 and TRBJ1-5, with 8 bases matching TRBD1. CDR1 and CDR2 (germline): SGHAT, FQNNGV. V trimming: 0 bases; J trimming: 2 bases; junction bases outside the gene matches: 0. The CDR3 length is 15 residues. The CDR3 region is CASSLEDRGNQPQHF. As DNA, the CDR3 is TGTGCCAGCAGCTTAGAGGACAGGGGCAATCAGCCCCAGCATTTT.

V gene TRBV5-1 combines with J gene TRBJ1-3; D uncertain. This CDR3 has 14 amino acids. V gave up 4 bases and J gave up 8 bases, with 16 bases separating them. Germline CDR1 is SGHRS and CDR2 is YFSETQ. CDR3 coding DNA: TGCGCCAGCAGCCCCGGGCCACCGTGGGACACCATATATTTT. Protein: CASSPGPPWDTIYF.

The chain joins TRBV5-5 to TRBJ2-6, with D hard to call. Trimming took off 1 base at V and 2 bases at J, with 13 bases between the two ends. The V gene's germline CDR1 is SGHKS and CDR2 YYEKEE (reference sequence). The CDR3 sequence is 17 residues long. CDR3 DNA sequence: TGTGCCAGCAGCTTGATGGTACTATCCGCTGGGGCCAACGTCCTGACTTTC. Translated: CASSLMVLSAGANVLTF.

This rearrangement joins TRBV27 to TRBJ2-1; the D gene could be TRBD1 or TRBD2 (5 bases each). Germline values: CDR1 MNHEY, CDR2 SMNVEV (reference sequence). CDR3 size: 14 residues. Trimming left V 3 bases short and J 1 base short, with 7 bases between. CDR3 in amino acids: CASSLGTSYNEQFF. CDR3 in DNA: TGTGCCAGCAGTTTGGGGACGTCCTACAATGAGCAGTTCTTC.

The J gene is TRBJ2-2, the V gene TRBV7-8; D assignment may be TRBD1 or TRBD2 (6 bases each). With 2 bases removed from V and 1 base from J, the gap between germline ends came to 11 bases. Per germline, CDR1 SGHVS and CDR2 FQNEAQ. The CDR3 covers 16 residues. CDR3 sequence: CASSLLRGLNTGELFF. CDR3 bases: TGTGCCAGCAGCTTACTCCGGGGGCTGAACACCGGGGAGCTGTTTTTT. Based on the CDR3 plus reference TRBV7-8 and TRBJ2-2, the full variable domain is GAGVSQSPRYKVAKRGQDVALRCDPISGHVSLFWYQQALGQGPEFLTYFQNEAQLDKSGLPSDRFFAERPEGSVSTLKIQRTQQEDSAVYLCASSLLRGLNTGELFFGEGSRLTVL.

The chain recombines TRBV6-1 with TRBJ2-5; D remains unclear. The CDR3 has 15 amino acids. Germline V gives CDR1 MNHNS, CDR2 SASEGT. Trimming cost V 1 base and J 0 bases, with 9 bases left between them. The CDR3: CASSEGPSYQETQYF. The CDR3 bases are TGTGCCAGCAGTGAAGGACCTTCGTACCAAGAGACCCAGTACTTC.

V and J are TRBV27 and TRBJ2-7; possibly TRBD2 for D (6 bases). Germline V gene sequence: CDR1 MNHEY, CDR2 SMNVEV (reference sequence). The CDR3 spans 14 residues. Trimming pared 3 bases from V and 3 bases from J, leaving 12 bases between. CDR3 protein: CASSFGGSRYEQYF. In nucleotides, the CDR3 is TGTGCCAGCAGTTTTGGGGGGTCTCGCTACGAGCAGTACTTC.

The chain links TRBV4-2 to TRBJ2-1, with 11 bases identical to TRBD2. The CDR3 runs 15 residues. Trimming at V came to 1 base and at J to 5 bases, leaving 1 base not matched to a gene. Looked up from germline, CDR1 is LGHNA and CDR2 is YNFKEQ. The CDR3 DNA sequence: TGTGCCAGCAGCCAAGGACTAGCGGGGAACAATGAGCAGTTCTTC. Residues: CASSQGLAGNNEQFF.

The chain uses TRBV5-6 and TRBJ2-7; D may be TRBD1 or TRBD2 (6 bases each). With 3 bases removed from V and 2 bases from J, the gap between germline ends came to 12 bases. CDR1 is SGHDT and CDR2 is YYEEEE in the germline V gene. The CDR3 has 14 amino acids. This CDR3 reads CASSWGAGAYEQYF. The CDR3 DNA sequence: TGTGCCAGCAGCTGGGGGGCTGGCGCCTACGAGCAGTACTTC.

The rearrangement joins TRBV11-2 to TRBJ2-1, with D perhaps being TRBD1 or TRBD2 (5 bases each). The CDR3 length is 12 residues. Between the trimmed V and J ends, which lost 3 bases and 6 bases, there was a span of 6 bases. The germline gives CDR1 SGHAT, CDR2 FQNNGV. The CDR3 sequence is CASSFGGNEQFF. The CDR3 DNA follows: TGTGCCAGCAGCTTTGGGGGCAATGAGCAGTTCTTC.